This T cell receptor beta chain was identified in a study of T cell repertoires in cytomegalovirus infection. Whole-study context: In public TCR beta signatures, there were indications of both CMV infection and matching HLA type.

Study-level results: People with CMV and the relevant HLA were identified by cumulative public TCR beta family frequency. The response measured ex vivo was dominated by TCR beta clonotypes (HLA-C-restricted and CMV-specific).

TCRdb re-analysed the reads in MiXCR, keeping a single row per CDR3 protein. Of almost 500,000 distinct CDR3 sequences listed, 10% to 12% are singletons. At least ten counts were recorded for this clonotype. Its antigen is currently unknown. The CDR3 is 16 amino acids. The ends were cut back, 3 bases at V and 6 bases at J, with 20 bases in the middle. Germline V gene lookup returns CDR1 SGHNT and CDR2 YYREEE (reference sequence). The material sequenced was PBMCs. This rearrangement joins TRBV5-4 to TRBJ2-3; D possibly corresponds to TRBD2 (7 bases). The clonotype originates from a human donor in good health (CMV status not recorded). Some clones in this sample may be carry-over from other donors' samples. The CDR3, as DNA: TGTGCCAGCAGCTGGGGAGGGGGGGGCAAGGTCGATACGCAGTATTTT. It yields the protein CASSWGGGGKVDTQYF.